This T cell receptor (beta chain) appears in the sequencing data of a study of Graves' ophthalmopathy and Graves' hyperthyroidism. Across the study: The blood sample was drawn at first diagnosis and before any treatment. Study-wide results and caveats: Most expanded clonotypes from thyroid (those above 0.001 frequency) were also found in blood.

V gave up 6 bases and J gave up 5 bases, with 13 bases separating them. The germline V gene has CDR1 MDHEN and CDR2 SYDVKM. This CDR3 spans 13 amino acids. Beta-chain TCR CDR3 regions were amplified from RNA transcripts. The workflow started with a first-round RT-PCR run with HTBI primers and then moved on to a second-round multiplex PCR. TCRdb reprocessed the multiplex PCR reads with MiXCR, giving one entry per CDR3 protein. The table records 300,000 to 400,000 distinct CDR3 sequences, 17% of them present only once. In its sample, this clonotype was seen many times. Its specificity is unknown. Sample: peripheral blood. The rearrangement links TRBV28 to TRBJ2-5; no clear D gene. The clonotype was recovered from an adult woman with stable Graves' hyperthyroidism. CDR3 coding DNA: TGTGCCAGCAGCCTACGGCTTGACGAGACCCAGTACTTC. Translation gives CASSLRLDETQYF.